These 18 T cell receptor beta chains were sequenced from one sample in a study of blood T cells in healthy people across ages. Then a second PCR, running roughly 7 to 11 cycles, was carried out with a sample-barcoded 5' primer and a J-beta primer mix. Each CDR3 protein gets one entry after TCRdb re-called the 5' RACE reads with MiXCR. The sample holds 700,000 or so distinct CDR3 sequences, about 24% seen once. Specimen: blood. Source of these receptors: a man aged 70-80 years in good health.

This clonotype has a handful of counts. The CDR3 coding sequence is TGTGCCAGCAGCAAAAACCCGACAGGGGCCAATCAGCCCCAGCATTTT. Translation: CASSKNPTGANQPQHF. J is TRBJ1-5 and V is TRBV7-2; the match to TRBD1 covers 8 bases. The germline gives CDR1 SGHTA, CDR2 FQGNSA. The CDR3 extends over 16 amino acids. J lost 3 bases, V lost 5 bases, and 9 bases had no gene match.

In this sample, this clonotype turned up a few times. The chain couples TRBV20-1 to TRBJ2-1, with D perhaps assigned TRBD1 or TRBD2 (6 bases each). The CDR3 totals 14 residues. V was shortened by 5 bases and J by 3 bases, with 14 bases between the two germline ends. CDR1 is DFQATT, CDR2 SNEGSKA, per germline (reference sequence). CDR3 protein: CSARGQAFYNEQFF. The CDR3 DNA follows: TGCAGTGCTCGGGGGCAGGCGTTCTACAATGAGCAGTTCTTC.

CDR3 DNA sequence: TGTGCCGCCGGCGAGGGCGGCACTGAAGCTTTCTTT. Encoded protein: CAAGEGGTEAFF. The V call is TRBV12-3 or TRBV12-4, the J call TRBJ1-1; D unclear. V gave up 11 bases and J gave up 4 bases, with 14 bases separating them. The CDR3 length is 12 residues.

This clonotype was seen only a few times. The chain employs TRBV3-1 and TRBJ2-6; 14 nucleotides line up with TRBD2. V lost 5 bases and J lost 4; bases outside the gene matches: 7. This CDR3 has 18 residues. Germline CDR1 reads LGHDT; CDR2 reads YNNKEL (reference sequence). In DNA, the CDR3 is TGTGCCAGCAGCTCGAGACTAGCGGGAGGGTCCGGGGCCAACGTCCTGACTTTC. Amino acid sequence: CASSSRLAGGSGANVLTF.

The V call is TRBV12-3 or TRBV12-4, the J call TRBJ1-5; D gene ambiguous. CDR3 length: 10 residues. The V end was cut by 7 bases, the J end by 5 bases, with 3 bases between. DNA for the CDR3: TGTGCCAGCACCCATCAGCCCCAGCATTTT. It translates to CASTHQPQHF.

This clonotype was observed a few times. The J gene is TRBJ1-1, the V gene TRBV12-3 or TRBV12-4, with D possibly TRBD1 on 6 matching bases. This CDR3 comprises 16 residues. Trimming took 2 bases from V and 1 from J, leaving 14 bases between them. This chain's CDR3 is CASSLRAGERNTEAFF. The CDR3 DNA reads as TGTGCCAGCAGTTTAAGGGCAGGGGAACGGAACACTGAAGCTTTCTTT.

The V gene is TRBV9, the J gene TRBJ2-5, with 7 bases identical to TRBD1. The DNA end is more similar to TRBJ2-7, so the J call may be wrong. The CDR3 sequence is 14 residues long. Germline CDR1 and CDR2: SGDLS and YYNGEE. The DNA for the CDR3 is TGTGCCAGCAGTCGACAGGGAAACTCCTACGAGCAGTACTTC. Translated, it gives CASSRQGNSYEQYF.

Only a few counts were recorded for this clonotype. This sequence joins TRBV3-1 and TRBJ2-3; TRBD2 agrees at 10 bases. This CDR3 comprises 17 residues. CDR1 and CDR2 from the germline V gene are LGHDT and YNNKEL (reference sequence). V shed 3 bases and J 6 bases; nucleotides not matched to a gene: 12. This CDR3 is CASSHSGGVSVADTQYF. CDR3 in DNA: TGTGCCAGCAGCCACAGCGGGGGGGTCAGTGTCGCGGATACGCAGTATTTT.

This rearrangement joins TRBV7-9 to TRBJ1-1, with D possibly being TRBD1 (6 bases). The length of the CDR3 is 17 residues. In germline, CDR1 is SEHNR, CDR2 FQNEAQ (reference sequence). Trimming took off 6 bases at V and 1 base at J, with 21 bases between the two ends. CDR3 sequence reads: CASRGPRGPQGNTEAFF. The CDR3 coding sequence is TGTGCCAGCAGGGGTCCTCGGGGGCCTCAGGGGAACACTGAAGCTTTCTTT.

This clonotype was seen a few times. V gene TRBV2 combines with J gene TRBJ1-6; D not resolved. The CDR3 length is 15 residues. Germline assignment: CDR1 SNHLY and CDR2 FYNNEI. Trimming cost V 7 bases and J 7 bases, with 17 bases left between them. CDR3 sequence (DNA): TGTGCCAGCAAGGGCCATGGGGTCCAAAATTCACCCCTCCACTTT. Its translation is CASKGHGVQNSPLHF.

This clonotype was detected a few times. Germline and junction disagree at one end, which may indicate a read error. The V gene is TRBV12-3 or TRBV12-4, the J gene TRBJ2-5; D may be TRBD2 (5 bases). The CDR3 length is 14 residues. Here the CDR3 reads CASSLVGSGETQHF. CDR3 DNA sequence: TGTGCCAGCAGTTTAGTGGGTTCCGGGGAGACCCAGCACTTC.

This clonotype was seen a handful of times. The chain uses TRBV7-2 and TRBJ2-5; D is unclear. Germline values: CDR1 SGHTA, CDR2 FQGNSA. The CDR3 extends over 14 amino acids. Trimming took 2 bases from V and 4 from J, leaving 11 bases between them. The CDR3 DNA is TGTGCCAGCAGCTTAAATTCCTACATAGAGACCCAGTACTTC. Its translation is CASSLNSYIETQYF.

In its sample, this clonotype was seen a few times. The CDR3 DNA reads TGTGCCAGCAGTGAAGATATGAGGGGCCGGGGCACTGAAGCTTTCTTT. Protein sequence: CASSEDMRGRGTEAFF. The chain employs TRBV6-1 and TRBJ1-1; TRBD1 might be the D (5 bases). The V gene lost 1 base and the J gene lost 4 bases, with 16 bases spanning the gap. Germline CDR1 reads MNHNS; CDR2 reads SASEGT. The CDR3 sequence is 16 residues long.

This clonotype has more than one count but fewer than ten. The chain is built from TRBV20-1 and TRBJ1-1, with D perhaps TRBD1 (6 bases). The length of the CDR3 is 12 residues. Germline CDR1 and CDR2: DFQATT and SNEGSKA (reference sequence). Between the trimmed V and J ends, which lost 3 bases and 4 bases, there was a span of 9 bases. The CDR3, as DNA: TGCAGTGCTAGTAGGGGGGGCACTGAAGCTTTCTTT. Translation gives CSASRGGTEAFF.

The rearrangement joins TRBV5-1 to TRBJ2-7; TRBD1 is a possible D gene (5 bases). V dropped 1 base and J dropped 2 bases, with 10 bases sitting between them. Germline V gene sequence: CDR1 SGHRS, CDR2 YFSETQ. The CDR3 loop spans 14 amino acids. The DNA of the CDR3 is TGCGCCAGCAGCTTGTTAGGACAAGCCTACGAGCAGTACTTC. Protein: CASSLLGQAYEQYF.

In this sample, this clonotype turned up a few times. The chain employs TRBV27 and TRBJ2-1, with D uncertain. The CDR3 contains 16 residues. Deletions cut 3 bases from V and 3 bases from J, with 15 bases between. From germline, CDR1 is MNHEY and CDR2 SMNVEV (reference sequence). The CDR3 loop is CASSLAPLLGYNEQFF. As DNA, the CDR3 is TGTGCCAGCAGTTTGGCCCCTTTGTTGGGCTACAATGAGCAGTTCTTC.

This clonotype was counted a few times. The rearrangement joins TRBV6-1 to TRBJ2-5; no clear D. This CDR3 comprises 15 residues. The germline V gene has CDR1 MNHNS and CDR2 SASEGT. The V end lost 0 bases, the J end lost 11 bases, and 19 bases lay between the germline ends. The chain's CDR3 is CASSEAGLGSYGQYF. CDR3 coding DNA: TGTGCCAGCAGTGAAGCAGGGTTAGGTTCCTACGGGCAGTACTTC.

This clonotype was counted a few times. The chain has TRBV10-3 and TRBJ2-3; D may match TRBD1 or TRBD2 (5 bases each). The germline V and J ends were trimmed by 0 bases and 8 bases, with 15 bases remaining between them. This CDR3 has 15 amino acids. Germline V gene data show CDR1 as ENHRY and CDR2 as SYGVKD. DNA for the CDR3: TGTGCCATCAGTGAGTCAGGGACCCCGGGTGGTACGCAGTATTTT. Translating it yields CAISESGTPGGTQYF.